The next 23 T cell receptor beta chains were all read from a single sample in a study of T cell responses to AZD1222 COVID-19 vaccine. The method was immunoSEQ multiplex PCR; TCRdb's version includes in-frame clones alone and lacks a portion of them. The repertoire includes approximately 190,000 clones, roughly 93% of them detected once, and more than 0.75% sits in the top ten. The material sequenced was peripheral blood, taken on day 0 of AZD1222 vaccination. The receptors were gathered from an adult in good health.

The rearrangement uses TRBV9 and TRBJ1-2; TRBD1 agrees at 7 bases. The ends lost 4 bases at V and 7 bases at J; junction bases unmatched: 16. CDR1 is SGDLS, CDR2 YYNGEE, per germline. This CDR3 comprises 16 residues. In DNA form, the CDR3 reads TGTGCCAGCAGCCCACGTGCGGGACAGTCGGCGGGTGGCTACACCTTC. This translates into CASSPRAGQSAGGYTF.

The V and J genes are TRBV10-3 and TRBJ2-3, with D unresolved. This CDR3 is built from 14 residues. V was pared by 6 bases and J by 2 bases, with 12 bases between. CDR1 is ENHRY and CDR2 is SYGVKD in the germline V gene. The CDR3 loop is CAIRGARITDTQYF. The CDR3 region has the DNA TGTGCCATCAGAGGCGCCCGTATCACAGATACGCAGTATTTT.

The CDR3 nucleotides are TGTGCCAGCAGTCCGGGGACAGGGCCCGAGCAGTACTTC. Translation: CASSPGTGPEQYF. The chain employs TRBV28 and TRBJ2-7; 9 bases agree with TRBD1. The CDR3 length is 13 residues. Germline CDR1 reads MDHEN; CDR2 reads SYDVKM. Trimming removed 5 bases from V and 6 bases from J; junction bases left unmatched: 5.

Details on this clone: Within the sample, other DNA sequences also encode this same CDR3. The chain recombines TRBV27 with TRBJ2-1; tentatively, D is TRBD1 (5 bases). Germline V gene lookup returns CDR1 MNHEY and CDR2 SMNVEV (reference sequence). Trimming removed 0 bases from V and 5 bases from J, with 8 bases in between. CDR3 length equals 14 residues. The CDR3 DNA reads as TGTGCCAGCAGTTTATCAGGGGCTCACAATGAGCAGTTCTTC. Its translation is CASSLSGAHNEQFF.

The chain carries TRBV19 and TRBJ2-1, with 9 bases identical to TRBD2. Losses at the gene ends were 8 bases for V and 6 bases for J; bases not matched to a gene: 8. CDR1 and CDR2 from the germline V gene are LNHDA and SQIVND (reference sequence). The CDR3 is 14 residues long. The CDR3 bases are TGTGCCAGTCGACTTAGCGGGGGTATCAATGAGCAGTTCTTC. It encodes CASRLSGGINEQFF.

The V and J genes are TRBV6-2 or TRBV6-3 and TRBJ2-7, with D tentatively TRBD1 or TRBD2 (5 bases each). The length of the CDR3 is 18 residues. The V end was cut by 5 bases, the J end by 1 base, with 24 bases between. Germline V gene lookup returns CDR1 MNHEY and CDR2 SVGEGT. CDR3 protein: CASSAKVGVVARSYEQYF. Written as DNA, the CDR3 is TGTGCCAGCAGTGCCAAAGTGGGGGTAGTGGCGAGGTCCTACGAGCAGTACTTC.

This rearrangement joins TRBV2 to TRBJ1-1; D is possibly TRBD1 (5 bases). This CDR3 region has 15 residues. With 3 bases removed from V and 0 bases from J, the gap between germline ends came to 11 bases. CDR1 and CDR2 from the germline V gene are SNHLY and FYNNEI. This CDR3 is CASSEYRGVNTEAFF. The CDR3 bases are TGTGCCAGCAGTGAGTATCGGGGGGTGAACACTGAAGCTTTCTTT.

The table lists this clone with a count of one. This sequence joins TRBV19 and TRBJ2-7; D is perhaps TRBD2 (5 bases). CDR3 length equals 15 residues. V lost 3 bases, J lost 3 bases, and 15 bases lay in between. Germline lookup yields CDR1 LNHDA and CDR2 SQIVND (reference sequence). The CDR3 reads CASSIRGEGFYEQYF. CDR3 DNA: TGTGCCAGTAGTATCCGGGGTGAGGGTTTCTACGAGCAGTACTTC.

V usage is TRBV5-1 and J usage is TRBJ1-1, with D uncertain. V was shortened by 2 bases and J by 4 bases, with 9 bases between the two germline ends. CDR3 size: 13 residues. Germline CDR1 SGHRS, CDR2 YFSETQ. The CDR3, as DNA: TGCGCCAGCAGCTTTAGAAGTGCCACTGAAGCTTTCTTT. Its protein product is CASSFRSATEAFF.

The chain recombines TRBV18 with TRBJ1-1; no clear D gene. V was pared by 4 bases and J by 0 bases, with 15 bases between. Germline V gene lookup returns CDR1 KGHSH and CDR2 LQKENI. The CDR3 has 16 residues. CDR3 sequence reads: CASSRAVGRVNTEAFF. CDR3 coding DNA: TGTGCCAGCTCACGAGCCGTTGGAAGGGTGAACACTGAAGCTTTCTTT. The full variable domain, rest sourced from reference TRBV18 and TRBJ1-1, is NAGVMQNPRHLVRRRGQEARLRCSPMKGHSHVYWYRQLPEEGLKFMVYLQKENIIDESGMPKERFSAEFPKEGPSILRIQQVVRGDSAAYFCASSRAVGRVNTEAFFGQGTRLTVV.

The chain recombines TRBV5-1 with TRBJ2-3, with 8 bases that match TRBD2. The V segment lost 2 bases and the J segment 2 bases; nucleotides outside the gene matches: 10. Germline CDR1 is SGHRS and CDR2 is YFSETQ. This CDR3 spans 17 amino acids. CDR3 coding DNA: TGCGCCAGCAGCTTCGTCACGGGAGGGGTCCCCACAGATACGCAGTATTTT. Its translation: CASSFVTGGVPTDTQYF.

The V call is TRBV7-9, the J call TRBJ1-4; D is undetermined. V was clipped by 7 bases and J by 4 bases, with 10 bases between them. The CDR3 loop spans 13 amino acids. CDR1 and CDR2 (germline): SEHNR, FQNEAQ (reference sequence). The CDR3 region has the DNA TGTGCCAGCACCCAGGTCTTTAATGAAAAACTGTTTTTT. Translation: CASTQVFNEKLFF.

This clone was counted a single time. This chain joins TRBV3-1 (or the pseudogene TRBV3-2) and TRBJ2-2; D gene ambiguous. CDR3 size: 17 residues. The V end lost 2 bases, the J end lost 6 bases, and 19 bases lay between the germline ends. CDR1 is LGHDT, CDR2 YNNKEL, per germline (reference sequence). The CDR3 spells CASSQSSLPSGPGELFF. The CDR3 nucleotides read TGTGCCAGCAGCCAATCTTCGTTACCTAGTGGCCCCGGGGAGCTGTTTTTT.

CDR3 amino acids: CASSAFPGLLAASGLETQYF. CDR3 nucleotides: TGTGCCAGCAGTGCCTTCCCGGGACTCCTCGCGGCGAGTGGGTTGGAGACCCAGTACTTC. The chain uses TRBV27 and TRBJ2-5, with D possibly matching TRBD2 (6 bases). Germline-derived CDR1 and CDR2 are MNHEY and SMNVEV (reference sequence). This CDR3 contains 20 residues. V lost 5 bases and J 5 bases, leaving 33 bases between the germline ends.

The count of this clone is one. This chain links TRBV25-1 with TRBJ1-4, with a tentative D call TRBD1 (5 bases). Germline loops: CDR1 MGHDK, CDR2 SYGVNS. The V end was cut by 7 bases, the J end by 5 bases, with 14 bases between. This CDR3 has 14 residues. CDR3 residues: CASTGPGGNEKLFF. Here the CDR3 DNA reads TGTGCCAGCACAGGCCCGGGGGGAAATGAAAAACTGTTTTTT.

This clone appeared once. DNA of the CDR3: TGCAGTGCAAGAATCATAGATACGCAGTATTTT. This gives the protein CSARIIDTQYF. This sequence joins TRBV20-1 and TRBJ2-3; D not certain. Deletions cut 6 bases from V and 5 bases from J, with 9 bases between. Per germline, CDR1 DFQATT and CDR2 SNEGSKA (reference sequence). CDR3 length equals 11 residues.

Here the CDR3 reads CASSPDTVNTEAFF. As DNA, the CDR3 is TGTGCCAGCTCACCGGACACAGTGAACACTGAAGCTTTCTTT. The chain combines TRBV18 with TRBJ1-1, with D perhaps matching TRBD1 (5 bases). Trimming removed 3 bases from V and 0 bases from J, with 8 bases in between. CDR3 length: 14 amino acids. Germline loops: CDR1 KGHSH, CDR2 LQKENI.

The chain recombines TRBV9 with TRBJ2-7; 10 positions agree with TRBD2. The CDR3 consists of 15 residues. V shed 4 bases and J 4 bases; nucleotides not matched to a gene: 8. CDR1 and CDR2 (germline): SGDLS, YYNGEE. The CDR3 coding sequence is TGTGCCAGCAGCCCCAAGCGGGGGGGCAGGTACGAGCAGTACTTC. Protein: CASSPKRGGRYEQYF.

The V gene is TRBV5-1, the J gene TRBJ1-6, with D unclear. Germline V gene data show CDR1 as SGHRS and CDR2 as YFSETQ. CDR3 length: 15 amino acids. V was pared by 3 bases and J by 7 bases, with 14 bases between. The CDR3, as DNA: TGCGCCAGCAGCTCCCACGAGGGAGGCAATTCACCCCTCCACTTT. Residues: CASSSHEGGNSPLHF.

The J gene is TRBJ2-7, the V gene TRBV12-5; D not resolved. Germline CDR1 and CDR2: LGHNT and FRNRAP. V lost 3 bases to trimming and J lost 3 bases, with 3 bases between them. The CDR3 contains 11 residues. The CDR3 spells CASGFNYEQYF. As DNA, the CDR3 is TGTGCTAGTGGTTTCAACTACGAGCAGTACTTC. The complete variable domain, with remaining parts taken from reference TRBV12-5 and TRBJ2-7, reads DARVTQTPRHKVTEMGQEVTMRCQPILGHNTVFWYRQTMMQGLELLAYFRNRAPLDDSGMPKDRFSAEMPDATLATLKIQPSEPRDSAVYFCASGFNYEQYFGPGTRLTVT.

The CDR3 region has the DNA TGTGCCAGCAGTTACCGGCGGGCGTATAATTCACCCCTCCACTTT. This codes for CASSYRRAYNSPLHF. The chain has TRBV6-2 or TRBV6-3 and TRBJ1-6; D remains ambiguous. With 2 bases removed from V and 4 bases from J, the gap between germline ends came to 9 bases. CDR3 size: 15 residues. Germline V gives CDR1 MNHEY, CDR2 SVGEGT.

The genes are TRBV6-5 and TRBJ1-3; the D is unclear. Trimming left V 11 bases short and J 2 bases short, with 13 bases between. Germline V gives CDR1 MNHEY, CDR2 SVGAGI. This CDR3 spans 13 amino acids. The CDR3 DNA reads TGTGCCTCCAGGACGGGGACTGGAAACACCATATATTTT. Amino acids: CASRTGTGNTIYF.

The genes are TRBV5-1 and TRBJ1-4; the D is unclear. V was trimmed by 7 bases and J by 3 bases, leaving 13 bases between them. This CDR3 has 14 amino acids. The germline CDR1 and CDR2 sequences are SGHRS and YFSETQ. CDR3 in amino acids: CASRVRLANEKLFF. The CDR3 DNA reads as TGCGCCAGCCGGGTTAGACTTGCTAATGAAAAACTGTTTTTT.